These 8 T cell receptor beta chains were all obtained from the same sample, sequenced in a study of cytomegalovirus exposure and HLA in healthy donors. 13 Jbeta primers and 60 Vbeta primers were used for the PCR. Libraries were prepared by immunoSEQ multiplex PCR; TCRdb keeps only in-frame clonotypes and omits some of them. In the table there are about 110,000 clones, more than 60% of which are singletons. Sequencing used PBMCs. The receptor source for this set is a young man in good health and CMV-seropositive.

The chain uses TRBV6-1 and TRBJ2-7; 8 positions match TRBD2. From germline, CDR1 is MNHNS and CDR2 SASEGT. J lost 2 bases, V lost 2 bases, and 8 bases had no gene match. This CDR3 spans 16 amino acids. CDR3 sequence reads: CASSESLYGRAYEQYF. The CDR3 nucleotides are TGTGCCAGCAGTGAATCTTTGTACGGGAGGGCCTACGAGCAGTACTTC.

This clone appeared once. The V gene is TRBV25-1, the J gene TRBJ1-2; TRBD1 might be the D (5 bases). The length of the CDR3 is 12 residues. Trimming stripped 10 bases from V and 6 bases from J, with 15 bases between. Germline V lookup: CDR1 MGHDK, CDR2 SYGVNS. The CDR3 reads CATLGGRHGYTF. In DNA, the CDR3 is TGTGCCACCCTTGGGGGGAGACATGGCTACACCTTC.

This clone has just one count. Other DNA sequences in the sample encode the same CDR3. This chain connects TRBV12-1 to TRBJ1-2; no DNA check was done on the table's D call, TRBD1. TRBV12-1 is a documented pseudogene. The CDR3 loop spans 15 amino acids. CDR3: CASRSQGALGYGYTF. In nucleotides, the CDR3 is TGCGCCAGCAGATCACAGGGGGCGCTCGGCTATGGCTACACCTTC.

The chain has TRBV6-1 and TRBJ1-6; the D is unclear. Between the trimmed V and J ends, which lost 2 bases and 9 bases, there was a span of 11 bases. CDR3 length: 14 amino acids. Germline V gene data show CDR1 as MNHNS and CDR2 as SASEGT. In DNA, the CDR3 is TGTGCCAGCAGTGAAAGGCTTGGCGGTTCACCCCTCCACTTT. The encoded protein is CASSERLGGSPLHF.

As concerns this clone: One junction end does not reproduce the germline sequence, and a read error may be involved. V gene TRBV7-9 combines with J gene TRBJ1-6; 9 positions match TRBD1. The CDR3 totals 15 residues. CDR1 is SEHNR and CDR2 is FQNEAQ in the germline V gene (reference sequence). CDR3 DNA sequence: TGTTCCAGCAGCTCCCACACAGGGGGCGATTCACCCCTCCACTTT. Amino acid sequence: CSSSSHTGGDSPLHF.

V and J are TRBV27 and TRBJ1-2, with D possibly matching TRBD1 (5 bases). Trimming cost V 3 bases and J 0 bases, with 14 bases left between them. CDR1 is MNHEY, CDR2 SMNVEV, per germline (reference sequence). The CDR3 has 16 residues. CDR3 coding DNA: TGTGCCAGCAGTTTCTCGTTCGACAGAGCTAACTATGGCTACACCTTC. As protein: CASSFSFDRANYGYTF.

V gene TRBV18 combines with J gene TRBJ2-5, with TRBD2 matching over 7 bases. The tail of the sequence fits TRBJ2-7 better, so the J call may be wrong. The germline V gene has CDR1 KGHSH and CDR2 LQKENI. The CDR3 runs to 18 residues. Here the CDR3 reads CASSPPGVAGLGFHEQYF. CDR3 coding DNA: TGTGCCAGCTCACCACCGGGGGTTGCAGGACTAGGATTCCACGAGCAGTACTTC.

V and J are TRBV15 and TRBJ2-1, with 9 bases identical to TRBD2. CDR3 size: 15 residues. With V trimmed by 1 base and J by 12 bases, 10 bases remained unmatched. Germline CDR1 LNHNV, CDR2 YYDKDF (reference sequence). CDR3 DNA: TGTGCCACCAGCAGAGTTGTGGCTAGCGGGGTTGGGCAGTTCTTC. Translating it yields CATSRVVASGVGQFF.